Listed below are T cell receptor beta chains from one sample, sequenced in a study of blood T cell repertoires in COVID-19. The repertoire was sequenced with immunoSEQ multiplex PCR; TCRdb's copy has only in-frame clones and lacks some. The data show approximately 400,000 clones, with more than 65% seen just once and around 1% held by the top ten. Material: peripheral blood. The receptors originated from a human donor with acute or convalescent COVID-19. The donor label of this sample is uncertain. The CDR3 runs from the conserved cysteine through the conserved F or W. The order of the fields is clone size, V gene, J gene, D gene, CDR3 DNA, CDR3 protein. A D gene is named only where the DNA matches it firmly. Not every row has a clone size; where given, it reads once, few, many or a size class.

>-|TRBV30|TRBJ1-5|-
TGTGCCTGGAGTGGGATCGGGAGCAATCAGCCCCAGCATTTT
CAWSGIGSNQPQHF
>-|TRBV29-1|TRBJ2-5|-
TGCAGCGTTGACCGGGGCCAAGAGACCCAGTACTTC
CSVDRGQETQYF
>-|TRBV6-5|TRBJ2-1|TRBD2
TGTGCCAGCAAATCGGGGGGGCGCGGTAATGAGCAGTTCTTC
CASKSGGRGNEQFF
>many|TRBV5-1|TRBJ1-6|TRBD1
TGCGCCAGCAGCCATGGACAGGGTTTTTCACCCCTCCACTTT
CASSHGQGFSPLHF
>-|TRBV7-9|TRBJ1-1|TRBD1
TGTGCCAGCAGCTTAGCAAGACAGGGTGATACTGAAGCTTTCTTT
CASSLARQGDTEAFF
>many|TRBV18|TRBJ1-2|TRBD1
TGTGCCAGCTCACACCAGGGACAGCAGATAAACTATGGCTACACCTTC
CASSHQGQQINYGYTF
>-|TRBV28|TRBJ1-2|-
TGTGCCAGCAGTGTTCGGAGACCCCCCTATGGCTACACCTTC
CASSVRRPPYGYTF
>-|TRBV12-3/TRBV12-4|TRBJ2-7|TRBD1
TGTGCCAGCAGTCCATACAGGGGCGACGAGCAGTACTTC
CASSPYRGDEQYF
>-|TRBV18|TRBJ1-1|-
TGTGCCAGCTCACCACTTGATGTGTACGGCGGGACTGAAGCTTTCTTT
CASSPLDVYGGTEAFF
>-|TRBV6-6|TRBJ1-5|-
TGTGCCAGCAGTTACGTACAGGGTAGCAATCAGCCCCAGCATTTT
CASSYVQGSNQPQHF
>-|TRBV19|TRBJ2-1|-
TGTGCCAGTCAGGCCACCCTAACTGTCGGGGTTGAGCAGTTCTTC
CASQATLTVGVEQFF
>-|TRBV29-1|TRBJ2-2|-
TGCAGCGTTGACCGCCAGGGTACCGGGGAGCTGTTTTTT
CSVDRQGTGELFF
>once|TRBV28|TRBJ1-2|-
TGTGCCAGCAGTTTATTGGTGGGAGAAGGTGGCTACACCTTC
CASSLLVGEGGYTF
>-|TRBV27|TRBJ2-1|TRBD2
TGTGCCAGCAGTTTGATGACTAGCGGGTCCAATGAGCAGTTCTTC
CASSLMTSGSNEQFF
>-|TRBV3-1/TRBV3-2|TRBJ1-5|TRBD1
TGTGCCAGCAGCCACCAGGGACAGGGGGCGCGAATCCATCAGCCCCAGCATTTT
CASSHQGQGARIHQPQHF
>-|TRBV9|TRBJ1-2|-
TGTGCCAGCAGCGCTGCCCTCAGGGATGGCTACACCTTC
CASSAALRDGYTF
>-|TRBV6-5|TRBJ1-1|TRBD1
TGTGCCAGCAGTACCGGGACAGGCTACGCTGAAGCTTTCTTT
CASSTGTGYAEAFF
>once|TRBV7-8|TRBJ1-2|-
TGTGCCAGCAGCCCTCAAGAGATCGGTGTTTATGGCTACACCTTC
CASSPQEIGVYGYTF
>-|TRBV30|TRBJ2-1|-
TGTGCCTGGAGTGCCCTTGGGGGCGGTGAGCAGTTCTTC
CAWSALGGGEQFF
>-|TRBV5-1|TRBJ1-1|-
TGCGCCAGCAGCTTGGCCTCAGTCACTGAAGCTTTCTTT
CASSLASVTEAFF
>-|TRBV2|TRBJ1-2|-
TGTGCCAGCAGTGAAGAGGCAGGGATGACCTATGGCTACACCTTC
CASSEEAGMTYGYTF
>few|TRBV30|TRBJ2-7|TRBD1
TGTGCCTGGAGTGCCGGACAGGGGGGAAGGGAGCAGTACTTC
CAWSAGQGGREQYF
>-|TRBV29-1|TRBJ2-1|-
TGCAGCGTTGGTTCCCTCAATGAGCAGTTCTTC
CSVGSLNEQFF
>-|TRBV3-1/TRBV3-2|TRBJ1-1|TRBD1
TGTGCCAGCAGCCAAGTTAGGGGGCGGGGAGACACTGAAGCTTTCTTT
CASSQVRGRGDTEAFF
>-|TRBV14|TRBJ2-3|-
TGTGCCAGCAGCCAGGAATTACCCCGGGGCACAGATACGCAGTATTTT
CASSQELPRGTDTQYF
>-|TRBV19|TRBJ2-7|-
TGTGCCAGTAGTAGGGATGGTAGCGTCTCCTACGAGCAGTACTTC
CASSRDGSVSYEQYF
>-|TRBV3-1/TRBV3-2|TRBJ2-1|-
TGTGCCAGCAGAACCAACCTCTACCATGACAATGAGCAGTTCTTC
CASRTNLYHDNEQFF
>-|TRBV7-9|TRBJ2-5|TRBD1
TGTGCCAGCAGCTTCCCTCGGACAGGGGGAGAGACCCAGTACTTC
CASSFPRTGGETQYF
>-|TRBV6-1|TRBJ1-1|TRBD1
TGTGCCAGCAGTGATTATAGACAGGGTAAGAGTCGAACTGAAGCTTTCTTT
CASSDYRQGKSRTEAFF
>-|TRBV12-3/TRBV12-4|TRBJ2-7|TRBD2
TGTGCCAGCAGTATCGCCGGGACTAGCCTGTACTTC
CASSIAGTSLYF
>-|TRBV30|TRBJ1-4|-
TGTGCCTGGAGTGTACTCGGGTTTCAGACTAATGAAAAACTGTTTTTT
CAWSVLGFQTNEKLFF
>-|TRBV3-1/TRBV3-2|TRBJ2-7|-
TGTGCCAGCAGCCTAAGGGGGTCCCCTCCCTACGAGCAGTACTTC
CASSLRGSPPYEQYF
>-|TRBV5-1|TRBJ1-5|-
TGCGCCAGCAGCACCGGGGACGGGGGTCAGCCCCAGCATTTT
CASSTGDGGQPQHF
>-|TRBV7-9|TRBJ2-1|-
TGTGCCAGCAGCCTCTACGACTGGAATGAGCAGTTCTTC
CASSLYDWNEQFF
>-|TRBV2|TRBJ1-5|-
TGTGCCAGCTGTCTCGGACACAGCAATCAGCCCCAGCATTTT
CASCLGHSNQPQHF